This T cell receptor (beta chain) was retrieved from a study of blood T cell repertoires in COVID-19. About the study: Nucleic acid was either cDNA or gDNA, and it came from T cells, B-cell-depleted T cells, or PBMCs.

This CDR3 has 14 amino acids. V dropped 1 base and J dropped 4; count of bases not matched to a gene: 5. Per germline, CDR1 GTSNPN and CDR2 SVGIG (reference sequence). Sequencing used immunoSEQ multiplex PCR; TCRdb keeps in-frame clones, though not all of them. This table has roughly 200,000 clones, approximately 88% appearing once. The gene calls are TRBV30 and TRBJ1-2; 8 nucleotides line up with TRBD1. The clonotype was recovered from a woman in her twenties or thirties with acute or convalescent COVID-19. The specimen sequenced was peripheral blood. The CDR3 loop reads CAWSEGQAFYGYTF. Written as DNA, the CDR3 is TGTGCCTGGAGTGAGGGACAGGCCTTCTATGGCTACACCTTC.